In this sample, the clone carrying this T cell receptor (beta chain) turned up a few times. Antigen unknown. Time point in this sample: healthy volunteer bleed at 6 weeks. Sequencing started from total RNA isolated from unfractionated whole blood. This record comes from a study of human T cells and chemical hapten exposure. Study-level findings and limits: Counts of TCRs above 1 in 1000 frequency stayed unchanged with DPC sensitization.

CDR1 is SGHDT, CDR2 YYEEEE, per germline. V was pared by 7 bases and J by 3 bases, with 17 bases between. The CDR3 is 14 residues long. Library preparation tagged each individual cDNA molecule with a unique molecular identifier. How the authors handled the data: Samples contained a median of about 100,000 TCRs, with a range of roughly 23,224 to 700,000. TCRdb re-derived calls from the RACE reads in MiXCR, one entry per CDR3 protein. The V and J calls and clone size come from TCRdb's table, not from the authors' own analysis. The table lists some 65,000 distinct CDR3 sequences, under 7.5% of them singletons.

The material sequenced was whole blood. This clonotype was obtained from a female donor in good health. Some clones in this sample may be carry-over from other donors' samples. This chain connects TRBV5-6 to TRBJ2-7; D assignment may be TRBD1 or TRBD2 (7 bases each). DNA of the CDR3: TGTGCCAGCGTCGGGGGGACAGTATACTACGAGCAGTACTTC. This translates into CASVGGTVYYEQYF.